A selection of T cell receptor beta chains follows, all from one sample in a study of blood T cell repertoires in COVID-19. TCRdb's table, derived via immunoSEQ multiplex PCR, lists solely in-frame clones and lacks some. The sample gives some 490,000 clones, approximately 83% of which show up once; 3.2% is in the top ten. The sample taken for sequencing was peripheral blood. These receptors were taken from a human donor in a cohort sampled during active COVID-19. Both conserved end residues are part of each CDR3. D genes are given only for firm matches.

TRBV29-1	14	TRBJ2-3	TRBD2	CSVDTGGVTDTQYF
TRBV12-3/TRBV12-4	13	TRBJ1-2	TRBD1	CASSQTGGGGYTF
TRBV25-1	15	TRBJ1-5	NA	CASSEQGWGNQPQHF
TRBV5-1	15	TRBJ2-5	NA	CASSAPTGLQETQYF
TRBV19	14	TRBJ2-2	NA	CASTGLMDTGELFF
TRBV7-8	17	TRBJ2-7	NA	CASSREVVASQIYEQYF
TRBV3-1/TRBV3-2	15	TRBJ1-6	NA	CASSLTAFYNSPLHF
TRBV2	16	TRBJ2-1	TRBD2	CASSDPGLAGYNEQFF
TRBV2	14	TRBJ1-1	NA	CASRDSSMNTEAFF
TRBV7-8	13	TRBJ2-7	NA	CASSFRGTEEQYF
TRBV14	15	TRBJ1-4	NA	CASSRNSPTNEKLFF
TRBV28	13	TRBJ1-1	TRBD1	CASRTTGGRGAFF
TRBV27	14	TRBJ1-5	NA	CASSLRGRDQPQHF
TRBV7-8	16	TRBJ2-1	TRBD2	CASSSKLRLAGFEQFF
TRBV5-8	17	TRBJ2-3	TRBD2	CASSLAATSGSKDTQYF
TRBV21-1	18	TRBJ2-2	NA	CASSYRLYRGAGTGELFF
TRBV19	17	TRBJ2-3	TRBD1	CASSPLDGTGSTDTQYF
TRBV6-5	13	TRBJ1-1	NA	CASSWGLNTEAFF
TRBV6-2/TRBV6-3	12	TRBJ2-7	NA	CASSRGLYEQYF
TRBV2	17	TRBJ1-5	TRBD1	CASSVSLEGRGRQPQHF
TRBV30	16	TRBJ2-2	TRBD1	CAWRRSGTVNTGELFF
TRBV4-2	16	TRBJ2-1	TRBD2	CASRRDYHNPYNEQFF
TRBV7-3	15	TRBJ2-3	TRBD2	CASSRTGGAADTQYF
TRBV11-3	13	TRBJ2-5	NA	CASSSEGQETQYF
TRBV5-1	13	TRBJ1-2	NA	CASSEAPNYGYTF
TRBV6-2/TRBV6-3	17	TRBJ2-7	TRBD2	CASSSGPGLAGTYEQYF
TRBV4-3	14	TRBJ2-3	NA	CASSQEISTDTQYF
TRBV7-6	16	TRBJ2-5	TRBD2	CASTSGRPNVGETQYF
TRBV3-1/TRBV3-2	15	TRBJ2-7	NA	CASSQDRAGRLEQYF
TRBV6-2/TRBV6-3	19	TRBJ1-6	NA	CASSPSRNDGDSYNSPLHF
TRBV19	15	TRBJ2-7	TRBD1	CASSLGQGAIYEQYF
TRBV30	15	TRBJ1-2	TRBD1	CAWRAGQAPNYGYTF
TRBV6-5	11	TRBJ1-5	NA	CASSLWHPQHF
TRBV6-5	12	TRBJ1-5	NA	CASSTGGWPQHF
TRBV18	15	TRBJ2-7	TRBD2	CASSPPASGTDEQYF
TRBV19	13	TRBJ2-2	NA	CASTPSTAGELFF
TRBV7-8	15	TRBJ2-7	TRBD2	CASSFGGAGDYEQYF
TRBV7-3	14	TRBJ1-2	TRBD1	CASSLARDSYGYTF
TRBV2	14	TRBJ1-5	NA	CASTILVSNQPQHF
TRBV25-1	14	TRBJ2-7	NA	CASSVAGSSYEQYF
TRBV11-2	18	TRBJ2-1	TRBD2	CASSSYYGTSETYNEQFF
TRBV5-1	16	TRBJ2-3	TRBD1	CASSLGPGQGADTQYF
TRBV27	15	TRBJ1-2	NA	CASSLNPGPGYGYTF
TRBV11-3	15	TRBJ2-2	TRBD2	CASSPQRGHTGELFF
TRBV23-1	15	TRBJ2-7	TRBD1	CASSHSGQGVHEQYF
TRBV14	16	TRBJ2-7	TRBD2	CASSQFTGGPSYEQYF
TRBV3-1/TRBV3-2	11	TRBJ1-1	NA	CASSQYFEAFF
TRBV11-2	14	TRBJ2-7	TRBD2	CASSLGGRQNEQYF
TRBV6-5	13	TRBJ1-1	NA	CASTVNRDTEAFF
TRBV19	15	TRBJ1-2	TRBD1	CASSMRDRGIYGYTF
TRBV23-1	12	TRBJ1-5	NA	CASSQQGQYRHF
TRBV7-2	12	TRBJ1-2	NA	CASSFDKISYTF
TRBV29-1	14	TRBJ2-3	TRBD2	CSVALAGESDTQYF
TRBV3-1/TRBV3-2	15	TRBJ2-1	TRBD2	CASSEGLANYNEQFF
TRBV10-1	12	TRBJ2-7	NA	CASSRGTYEQYF